This T cell receptor beta chain was sequenced for a study of cytomegalovirus exposure and HLA in healthy donors (TCRdb year 2017). Background for the entire study: In an earlier analysis of about 560 of the donors, 276 Gb of sequence data and approximately 100 million unique TCR beta sequences from about 190 million T cells were reported. Roughly 300 gigabases of sequencing data and approximately 84 million unique TCR sequences were included in an early release covering about 620 HLA-typed donors. Of the roughly 420 genotyped donors, 81% were placed in the genetic ancestry cluster associated with self-reported Caucasian donors. The study aimed to test whether cataloging public T cell receptors could reveal signatures of past pathogen exposure. The study profiled the T cell repertoires of 500 to 800 subjects by immunosequencing and related them to cytomegalovirus serostatus. In addition to the first cohort of several hundred subjects, a separate validation cohort of 120 different subjects was used. To predict cytomegalovirus infection status, the study combined high-throughput TCR immunosequencing, statistical association of individual TCRs with disease status, and machine learning. A later analysis re-analyzed previously published TCR beta repertoires from 666 donors and added high-resolution HLA genotyping to study TCR occurrence patterns. The later analysis used no new phenotypic data to find candidate immune exposures, relying instead on TCR beta sequences and their occurrence across donors. An earlier analysis of 587 of the donors applied high-throughput TCR beta sequencing to assess whether each TCR beta V gene segment acted as functional or pseudogenic. Alongside the repertoire data, information on donor age, sex, ethnicity and CMV serostatus was compiled. Genome-wide SNP genotypes for about three fifths of the roughly 670 donors were used in a later genetic analysis, which treated that subset as a discovery cohort. All discovery cohort repertoires had been generated using a single sequencing platform. HLA typing included class I and class II loci at four-digit resolution. Typing coverage differed by locus: A, B, C, DRB1 and DQB1 were typed in about 620-630 donors, DQA1 in 500 to 550, DPA1 in some 610, and DPB1 in about 450. Four to six DR-DQ haplotypes were handled as single units for association and clustering, since linkage in the cohort was strong. Across approximately 400 genotyped donors of the cohort, an average of 235,054 unique TCR beta nucleotide sequences per donor were sequenced, and around 19% of those sequences were non-productive. What the work shows at the level of the full study, not this receptor alone: Sequencing depth was assumed to be roughly uniform across donors in the presence/absence analyses, though that assumption may not hold. In a later analysis, over 15,000 TCR beta sequences were associated with specific HLA alleles at a false discovery rate of 0.05. A later genetic analysis reported fewer N-insertions in productive TCRs among donors in an Asian-associated ancestry cluster than the roughly 700-donor mean. The study listed 164 TCR beta chains as associated with cytomegalovirus. A further reported finding was that TCR beta sequences accurately predicted the HLA-A and HLA-B alleles for most subjects in the first cohort. According to a later analysis, parvovirus B19, influenza, CMV and Epstein-Barr virus appeared linked to several top co-occurrence clusters. Because some donors lacked HLA typing at each locus, the association tests relied only on the typed subset. An association between a missense DCLRE1C variant and V-gene and J-gene trimming of TCR beta chains was found in a later genetic analysis and replicated in an independent cohort. A later analysis found that most CMV-associated TCR beta chains appeared HLA-restricted, with HLA associations seemingly driven largely by CMV exposure. A cluster of highly shared sequence variants was judged likely to represent a technical artifact of the sequencing pipeline. It was suggested by the authors that the approach could potentially be generalized to other disease states and immunological phenotypes. CMV serostatus was the only immune exposure information available for the cohort. In a later analysis, HLA-associated TCR beta chains showed more clonal expansion and lower generation probabilities than non-associated chains that were equally common. The earlier analysis of 450 to 700 of the donors excluded fewer than 20 rarely observed V segments, including chromosome 9 orphons, because counts were too low. When HLA alleles, especially DR and DQ, strongly co-occurred, TCR associations were difficult to assign to individual alleles. Because the 87-base-pair reads could not distinguish some IMGT-functional V segments, including TRBV6-2 and TRBV6-3, those segments were excluded. The classifier was reported to diagnose cytomegalovirus status with high specificity and sensitivity in both the original and validation cohorts. While some public TCRs were present in many individuals, most TCR sequences turned up only very rarely across donors. A few of the identified cytomegalovirus-associated TCR beta chains were confirmed in vitro to be specific for cytomegalovirus antigens. In an earlier analysis of around 600 of the donors, most TCR beta V segments were observed in productive rearrangements about 87% or about 30% of the time, broadly matching IMGT annotations. Linkage disequilibrium might explain the correlated functional status among segregating V segments, but an unknown experimental factor could not be excluded. In a later analysis, TCR association rates were found to vary across HLA loci, with the most associated TCRs seen for DRB1 alleles and the fewest for HLA-C alleles. Only TCR beta chains were sequenced in this cohort, and the absence of alpha or paired-chain data limited detectable features.

The cohort comprised some 680 healthy bone marrow donors. At the time of sampling, all cohort members were nominally healthy, though unrecorded immune exposures were likely present. The donor was CMV seropositive and belonged to the group of around 300 seropositive cohort members. A peripheral blood sample was provided by each donor, and peripheral blood mononuclear cells were used for TCR beta sequencing. Genomic DNA was extracted from the blood cell samples with the Qiagen DNeasy Blood Extraction Kit. The protocol used for the library was the immunoSEQ multiplex PCR assay. For the multiplex PCR, a mixture combining 60 forward primers for TCR Vbeta segments and 13 reverse primers for TCR Jbeta segments was used. A multiplex PCR assay on genomic DNA amplified the CDR3 region of rearranged TCR beta genes. Amplified TCR beta libraries were sequenced as 87-base-pair reads on the Illumina HiSeq System. On the authors' methods: In a later analysis, tens of millions of unique TCR beta chains were counted across the approximately 670 repertoires, and around 10 million of these chains were shared by at least two donors. To remove PCR and sequencing errors, raw reads were error-corrected and collapsed into unique sequences using a nearest-neighbor algorithm that merged closely related sequences. CDR3 sequences were aligned to IMGT reference sequences to assign V, D and J gene segments. For a sequence to be retained, at least a six-nucleotide match to both a V gene segment and a J gene segment was required. A rearrangement was called productive if the CDR3 had no stop codons and remained in frame with V and J, and every other rearrangement was called non-productive. Following IMGT convention, CDR3 was defined as the stretch from the second conserved V-encoded cysteine to the conserved J-encoded phenylalanine. The earlier analysis of about 560 of the donors excluded any sequence lacking an unambiguous match to a single V gene segment. An earlier analysis of almost 600 of the donors classified V segments as functional when productive rearrangements were above 56.7% and as segregating when the standard deviation between donors was above 5%. A statistical classification framework was built for diagnosing cytomegalovirus status from the catalog of TCR beta chain sequences. In a later analysis, V and J genes were assigned by comparing TCR nucleotide sequences against IMGT/GENE-DB human TR gene sequences. In a later analysis, CDR3 sequences and most-parsimonious VDJ recombination scenarios were assigned using the TCRdist pipeline. In a later analysis, every TCR beta chain was defined by the combination of its CDR3 amino acid sequence and its V-gene family, and reads without a unique V-gene family were dropped. A later analysis removed roughly 590 highly shared, low-generation-probability nucleotide sequences to deal with suspected cross-contamination and a sequencing artifact. For each public chain, a later analysis derived a clonal expansion index from normalized ranks of inferred template counts within each repertoire. In a later analysis, generation probabilities were computed with a VDJ recombination model fitted to out-of-frame rearrangements, and the resulting probabilities were checked against IGoR. A later analysis scored TCR-TCR, TCR-HLA and TCR-CMV co-occurrence with hypergeometric tests, applying a repertoire-size bias correction to TCR pairs. False discovery rates were estimated in a later analysis by permuting HLA or CMV assignments 20 times. In a later analysis, co-occurring TCRs were grouped using DBSCAN, with TCRdist sequence similarity added in when clustering inside HLA-allele-positive subsets. Repertoires with fewer than 30,000 or more than 120,000 public chains were left out of co-occurrence clustering, as were about 5 repertoires with anomalous nucleotide sharing. TCRdb obtained this table from immuneACCESS and retained in-frame rearrangements with V and J assigned. These tables miss some clones; where compared with another copy, unresolved V genes account for less than half of the shortfall, and the remainder is unexplained. For V, J and clone size, that table is used; D and trimming come from the DNA. This sample lists about 160,000 clones; 65% to 85% were detected once. Roughly 7.7% of the sample is taken by the ten largest.

V loses 3 bases of germline sequence and J loses 0 bases, and the interval between the two ends is 16 bases. Its CDR3 holds 17 amino acids, cysteine through phenylalanine. The entry retains the CDR3 DNA only, 51 bases that are in frame from base 1. Via the germline V gene, CDR1 is SGHDT and CDR2 YYEEEE. Concerning this clone itself: Its antigen target is currently unknown. Base qualities are not recorded, but no much larger clone differs from it by a single base.

Recombination connected TRBV5-6 to TRBJ2-1, with the D segment identity uncertain. The source of this sequence is a woman in her 30s in good health and CMV-seropositive. Sequenced input: PBMCs. The CDR3 amino acid sequence is: CASSSSSGESSYNEQFF. Read as DNA, the sequence is TGTGCCAGCAGCTCAAGTTCAGGCGAGAGCTCCTACAATGAGCAGTTCTTC.